The subject of this entry is one T cell receptor beta chain. What it binds is not known. This specimen comes from a study of shared clonotypes between healthy human individuals. General study results and limits: Investigators collected only blood, and repertoires in tissues likely differ. Even with large depth, rarefaction showed that sorted-subset sequencing was incomplete. Lower generation probabilities were found for non-shared clonotypes than for those shared by all four donors. Four donors showed sharing of about 4.8% of naive CD4 clonotypes.

The CDR3 has 13 residues. The germline V gene has CDR1 SGHKS and CDR2 YYEKEE (reference sequence). The V gene lost 0 bases and the J gene lost 3 bases, with 3 bases spanning the gap. Method: immunoSEQ multiplex PCR; TCRdb's copy keeps in-frame clones and lacks some. Here the sample spans 850,000 to 1,200,000 clones, around 76% being singletons. The origin of this receptor is a man between 18 and 29 years old in good health. The sample taken for sequencing was memory CD4+ T cells sorted from blood. Documented subset: CD45RA-negative fraction. The rearrangement joins TRBV5-5 to TRBJ2-2; no definite D call. CDR3 residues: CASSLGHTGELFF. The CDR3 region has the DNA TGTGCCAGCAGCTTGGGGCACACCGGGGAGCTGTTTTTT.